This TCR beta chain came from a study of blood T cell repertoires in COVID-19. In the study overall: The United States, Italy and Spain supplied acute and convalescent COVID-19 samples. T cells, B-cell-depleted T cells, or PBMCs provided the cDNA or gDNA that served as material.

With 1 base removed from V and 3 bases from J, the gap between germline ends came to 12 bases. Germline V gene lookup returns CDR1 LNHNV and CDR2 YYDKDF (reference sequence). The CDR3 sequence is 16 residues long. In the original analysis: Amplification with reference gene primers provided the estimates of nucleated cell counts. Assay used: immunoSEQ multiplex PCR; TCRdb lists only in-frame clones, some missing. For V, J and clone size, that table is used; D and trimming come from the DNA. In the table there are some 240,000 clones, roughly 87% of which are singletons. The rearrangement joins TRBV15 to TRBJ2-2, with D possibly being TRBD2 (5 bases). This receptor was identified in a woman in her 40s who had recovered from COVID-19. Input material: peripheral blood. The DNA for the CDR3 is TGTGCCACCAGCAGAGGAGGGAGCTCCTACACCGGGGAGCTGTTTTTT. It is translated as CATSRGGSSYTGELFF.